This T cell receptor (beta chain) was captured in a study of immune evolution from preneoplasia to lung adenocarcinoma. Findings and caveats of the study: Clonality was highest in normal lung, lower in later-stage lesions apparently. Top clone frequencies peaked in normal lung, apparently declining through invasive adenocarcinoma.

Produced via immunoSEQ multiplex PCR; TCRdb's table is partial and in-frame only. The sample lists around 7,500 clones, 65% to 90% occurring once. Details on this clone: Its specificity is unknown.

Trimming took off 1 base at V and 2 bases at J, with 17 bases between the two ends. CDR3 length equals 17 residues. Germline assignment: CDR1 SGHVS and CDR2 FQNEAQ. This chain joins TRBV7-8 and TRBJ1-2, with D uncertain. The receptor was isolated from a person aged 70 to 85 with lung adenocarcinoma. Material: FFPE minimally invasive lung adenocarcinoma tissue. The CDR3 DNA is TGTGCCAGCAGCTTAGTAATAAGGCCTACGGGGAACTATGGCTACACCTTC. Amino acid sequence: CASSLVIRPTGNYGYTF.